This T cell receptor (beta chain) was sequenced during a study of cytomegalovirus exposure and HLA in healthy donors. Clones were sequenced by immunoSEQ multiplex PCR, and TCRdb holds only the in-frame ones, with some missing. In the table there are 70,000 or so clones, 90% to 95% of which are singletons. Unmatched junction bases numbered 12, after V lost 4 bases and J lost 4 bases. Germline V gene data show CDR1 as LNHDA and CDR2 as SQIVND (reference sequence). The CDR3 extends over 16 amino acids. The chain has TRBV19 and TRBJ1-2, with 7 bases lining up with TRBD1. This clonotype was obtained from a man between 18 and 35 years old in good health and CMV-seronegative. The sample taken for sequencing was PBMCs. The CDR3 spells CASSNPGQVLFYGYTF. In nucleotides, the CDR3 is TGTGCCAGTAGTAACCCCGGACAGGTGCTCTTCTATGGCTACACCTTC.